The 27 T cell receptor beta chains below all came from one sample that was sequenced in a study of blood T cells in healthy people across ages. The authors ran a second PCR of about 7 to 12 cycles using a sample-barcoded 5' primer and a J-beta primer mix. From the 5' RACE reads, TCRdb called clonotypes with MiXCR, one entry per CDR3 protein. The sample contains almost 550,000 distinct CDR3 sequences, about 24% of which appear only once. The same data also contributed to another study, on T cells of mothers and their children.

The sample was blood. The origin of the receptors is a boy younger than 18 in good health.

This clonotype appeared many times. The chain combines TRBV12-3 or TRBV12-4 with TRBJ2-5; possible D gene TRBD1, 6 bases. CDR3 length: 13 amino acids. V was clipped by 7 bases and J by 3 bases, with 12 bases between them. The CDR3 reads CASNTDSEETQYF. In DNA, the CDR3 is TGTGCCAGCAACACGGACAGTGAAGAGACCCAGTACTTC.

The J gene is TRBJ2-5, the V gene TRBV28, with D perhaps being TRBD1 or TRBD2 (5 bases each). Germline V gene lookup returns CDR1 MDHEN and CDR2 SYDVKM. The CDR3 has 13 amino acids. V lost 7 bases and J lost 6, with 15 bases in between. CDR3 residues: CASIGSGRQTQYF. CDR3 sequence (DNA): TGTGCCAGCATTGGTTCAGGGAGACAGACCCAGTACTTC.

This clonotype was picked up a small number of times. V is TRBV2 and J is TRBJ2-1; D not certain. This CDR3 comprises 13 residues. Germline-derived CDR1 and CDR2 are SNHLY and FYNNEI. The V gene lost 6 bases and the J gene lost 5 bases, with 11 bases spanning the gap. Here the CDR3 reads CASRAPLDNEQFF. The CDR3 region has the DNA TGTGCCAGCAGAGCCCCTCTAGACAATGAGCAGTTCTTC. Variable domain in full (rest from reference TRBV2 and TRBJ2-1): EPEVTQTPSHQVTQMGQEVILRCVPISNHLYFYWYRQILGQKVEFLVSFYNNEISEKSEIFDDQFSVERPDGSNFTLKIRSTKLEDSAMYFCASRAPLDNEQFFGPGTRLTVL.

This clonotype was seen ten or more times. The chain links TRBV20-1 to TRBJ2-6; D gene ambiguous. This CDR3 contains 13 residues. CDR1 DFQATT and CDR2 SNEGSKA come from the germline V gene (reference sequence). With 5 bases removed from V and 2 bases from J, the gap between germline ends came to 7 bases. In nucleotides, the CDR3 is TGCAGTGCTCCCCGTCCTGGGGCCAACGTCCTGACTTTC. Its translation: CSAPRPGANVLTF.

This clonotype appeared a few times. The chain links TRBV29-1 to TRBJ1-1; D gene unclear. Germline loops: CDR1 SQVTM, CDR2 ANQGSEA. Trimming cost V 5 bases and J 0 bases, with 10 bases left between them. CDR3 length: 13 residues. CDR3 nucleotide sequence: TGCAGCGTTCGGGTCGAGGTGAACACTGAAGCTTTCTTT. This gives the protein CSVRVEVNTEAFF.

The CDR3 sequence: CAISGGWGSYNEQFF. The DNA of the CDR3 is TGTGCCATCAGTGGGGGGTGGGGCTCCTACAATGAGCAGTTCTTC. This chain connects TRBV10-3 to TRBJ2-1; D possibly matches TRBD1 or TRBD2 (5 bases each). The CDR3 extends over 15 amino acids. V was shortened by 4 bases and J by 0 bases, with 10 bases between the two germline ends. Germline lookup yields CDR1 ENHRY and CDR2 SYGVKD.

This clonotype was observed a few times. The V call is TRBV7-2, the J call TRBJ2-5; the D call may be TRBD1 or TRBD2 (6 bases each). CDR3 size: 15 residues. V gave up 5 bases and J gave up 5 bases, with 18 bases separating them. Germline CDR1 SGHTA, CDR2 FQGNSA. CDR3 region: CASSVPLGGGETQYF. The CDR3 DNA sequence: TGTGCCAGCAGCGTACCATTGGGGGGCGGGGAGACCCAGTACTTC.

V usage is TRBV5-1 and J usage is TRBJ2-5, with D uncertain. Trimming removed 0 bases from V and 1 base from J, with 10 bases in between. This CDR3 has 15 residues. Germline V gene sequence: CDR1 SGHRS, CDR2 YFSETQ. The CDR3 DNA is TGCGCCAGCAGCTTGGAGGGTTTTGGCCAAGAGACCCAGTACTTC. Protein: CASSLEGFGQETQYF. The full variable domain, with the rest looked up from reference TRBV5-1 and TRBJ2-5, is KAGVTQTPRYLIKTRGQQVTLSCSPISGHRSVSWYQQTPGQGLQFLFEYFSETQRNKGNFPGRFSGRQFSNSRSEMNVSTLELGDSALYLCASSLEGFGQETQYFGPGTRLLVL.

This clonotype was found a few times. This chain connects TRBV9 to TRBJ2-7; 8 bases agree with TRBD1. The CDR3 spans 16 residues. Looked up from germline, CDR1 is SGDLS and CDR2 is YYNGEE. Trimming cost V 6 bases and J 1 base; bases outside gene matches: 12. CDR3 sequence reads: CASNAGTGTGSYEQYF. The CDR3 coding sequence is TGTGCCAGCAACGCGGGGACCGGGACAGGATCCTACGAGCAGTACTTC.

The chain couples TRBV19 to TRBJ2-6, with D perhaps TRBD1 or TRBD2 (5 bases each). The germline V gene has CDR1 LNHDA and CDR2 SQIVND (reference sequence). V dropped 3 bases and J dropped 1 base, with 13 bases sitting between them. The CDR3 sequence is 17 residues long. In DNA form, the CDR3 reads TGTGCCAGTAGTATTGGGGGTGTTTGGTCTGGGGCCAACGTCCTGACTTTC. This codes for CASSIGGVWSGANVLTF.

The chain couples TRBV20-1 to TRBJ1-3; tentatively, D is TRBD1 (5 bases). The CDR3 runs to 15 residues. The germline V and J ends were trimmed by 6 bases and 0 bases, with 15 bases remaining between them. The germline gives CDR1 DFQATT, CDR2 SNEGSKA (reference sequence). The CDR3 region has the DNA TGCAGTGCCCGGTCAGGCGGGGCCTCTGGAAACACCATATATTTT. Its translation is CSARSGGASGNTIYF.

The table lists this clonotype with a few counts. V and J are TRBV27 and TRBJ2-5; D ambiguous. The J call may be incorrect, as the DNA end agrees better with TRBJ2-7. The CDR3 is 13 amino acids. The germline gives CDR1 MNHEY, CDR2 SMNVEV (reference sequence). The CDR3 DNA reads as TGTGCCAGCAGTTTATCTAGGCAGCACGAGCAGTACTTC. Translating it yields CASSLSRQHEQYF.

This clonotype turned up a few times. The chain employs TRBV7-2 and TRBJ2-3; 10 bases line up with TRBD1. Germline lookup yields CDR1 SGHTA and CDR2 FQGNSA. Germline trimming cut 5 bases from V and 5 bases from J; bases unmatched to any gene: 4. This CDR3 spans 14 amino acids. CDR3 sequence reads: CASSDGTGEDTQYF. The DNA of the CDR3 is TGTGCCAGCAGCGACGGGACAGGGGAAGATACGCAGTATTTT. Variable domain in full (rest from reference TRBV7-2 and TRBJ2-3): GAGVSQSPSNKVTEKGKDVELRCDPISGHTALYWYRQSLGQGLEFLIYFQGNSAPDKSGLPSDRFSAERTGGSVSTLTIQRTQQEDSAVYLCASSDGTGEDTQYFGPGTRLTVL.

V and J are TRBV27 and TRBJ2-5; 7 bases line up with TRBD2. The tail of the sequence fits TRBJ2-1 better, so the J call may be wrong. CDR1 and CDR2 from the germline V gene are MNHEY and SMNVEV (reference sequence). The CDR3 consists of 13 residues. In DNA form, the CDR3 reads TGTGCCAGCAGTTTACGGGGGGTCAATGAGCAGTTCTTC. Its protein product is CASSLRGVNEQFF.

The genes are TRBV5-1 and TRBJ2-3; 7 bases line up with TRBD2. The CDR3 runs 13 residues. CDR1 and CDR2 (germline): SGHRS, YFSETQ. V lost 3 bases, J lost 4 bases, and 2 bases stayed unmatched. CDR3 nucleotide sequence: TGCGCCAGCAGCTGGGGGGGAGCAGATACGCAGTATTTT. Protein product: CASSWGGADTQYF.

V gene TRBV7-2 combines with J gene TRBJ2-5; 11 bases agree with TRBD2. This CDR3 contains 15 residues. Germline CDR1 and CDR2: SGHTA and FQGNSA. J lost 5 bases, V lost 6 bases, and 8 bases had no gene match. CDR3 sequence: CASSLLAGDRETQYF. The CDR3 DNA reads TGTGCCAGCAGTTTACTAGCGGGAGATAGGGAGACCCAGTACTTC.

The DNA for the CDR3 is TGTGCCACCAGTGATTTAGGCAGCTACTATGGCTACACCTTC. Residues: CATSDLGSYYGYTF. The chain joins TRBV24-1 to TRBJ1-2; D is undetermined. The CDR3 spans 14 residues. V lost 1 base, J lost 3 bases, and 8 bases lay in between. CDR1 is KGHDR and CDR2 is SFDVKD in the germline V gene.

The gene calls are TRBV28 and TRBJ2-1, with 7 bases lining up with TRBD2. V dropped 5 bases and J dropped 4; count of bases not matched to a gene: 17. The CDR3 contains 18 residues. Germline V gene data show CDR1 as MDHEN and CDR2 as SYDVKM. DNA of the CDR3: TGTGCCAGCAGTGCGAGCTCGGGAGGACGCCATCTTTACAATGAGCAGTTCTTC. Translating gives CASSASSGGRHLYNEQFF.

In nucleotides, the CDR3 is TGTGCCAGCCTCGGAGGAACAGGGGGCTATGGCTACACCTTC. This encodes CASLGGTGGYGYTF. The chain carries TRBV7-9 and TRBJ1-2; 8 positions match TRBD1. CDR3 length: 14 residues. Germline V CDR1 and CDR2: SEHNR, FQNEAQ (reference sequence). V shed 8 bases, J shed 4 bases, and the junction held 9 bases outside the gene matches.

In DNA, the CDR3 is TGTGCCAGCAGCTCCGGACAGGCCGCCTACAATGAGCAGTTCTTC. It yields the protein CASSSGQAAYNEQFF. The chain has TRBV27 and TRBJ2-5; 7 bases fit TRBD1. The J call could be wrong; TRBJ2-1 is a better fit for the DNA end. The CDR3 is made up of 15 amino acids. CDR1 and CDR2 (germline): MNHEY, SMNVEV (reference sequence).

The chain combines TRBV7-2 with TRBJ2-7, with D possibly being TRBD1 (5 bases). Germline CDR1 SGHTA, CDR2 FQGNSA. The germline V and J ends were trimmed by 1 base and 6 bases, with 10 bases remaining between them. The length of the CDR3 is 13 residues. CDR3 region: CASSLGGGGEQYF. CDR3 coding DNA: TGTGCCAGCAGCTTAGGGGGCGGCGGCGAGCAGTACTTC.

V and J are TRBV10-3 and TRBJ2-7; perhaps TRBD2 as D (7 bases). Trimming removed 8 bases from V and 4 bases from J, with 15 bases in between. CDR3 size: 13 residues. From germline, CDR1 is ENHRY and CDR2 SYGVKD. Here the CDR3 DNA reads TGTGCCATCGGGGGCGGGGGCCTGTACGAGCAGTACTTC. Translation: CAIGGGGLYEQYF.

The chain is built from TRBV11-2 and TRBJ2-3; D is unclear. Trimming left V 5 bases short and J 2 bases short, with 14 bases between. Per the germline V gene, CDR1 is SGHAT and CDR2 is FQNNGV. The CDR3 totals 15 residues. The CDR3 DNA is TGTGCCAGCAGCGAGGTCGGTAGTCCCACAGATACGCAGTATTTT. It encodes CASSEVGSPTDTQYF.

Regarding this clonotype: Relative to the germline gene, one junction end is altered; a read error may explain this. This sequence joins TRBV12-3 or TRBV12-4 and TRBJ2-5; D may be TRBD1 (5 bases). The CDR3 covers 13 residues. The CDR3 loop is CASSLGLQATQYF. As DNA, the CDR3 is TGTGCCAGCAGTTTGGGGCTCCAAGCGACCCAGTACTTC.

This clonotype was picked up a small number of times. The V and J genes are TRBV7-3 and TRBJ2-6; TRBD1 is a possible D gene (5 bases). Germline CDR1 and CDR2: SGHTA and FQGTGA. This CDR3 is 16 amino acids long. Trimming took off 8 bases at V and 0 bases at J, with 14 bases between the two ends. The CDR3 loop is CASGYDSGSGANVLTF. In DNA, the CDR3 is TGTGCCAGCGGCTACGACAGTGGCTCTGGGGCCAACGTCCTGACTTTC.

The chain is built from TRBV6-2 or TRBV6-3 and TRBJ2-1, with 10 bases lining up with TRBD2. Germline assignment: CDR1 MNHEY and CDR2 SVGEGT. The CDR3 is 16 residues long. V gave up 5 bases and J gave up 4 bases; unmatched junction bases: 8. The CDR3 nucleotides read TGTGCCAGCAGTCGAGGACTAGCGGCCACTTACAATGAGCAGTTCTTC. This gives the protein CASSRGLAATYNEQFF.

As concerns this clonotype: The junction departs from germline at one end; a sequencing error may be responsible. The chain joins TRBV10-3 to TRBJ1-5; no definite D call. This CDR3 region has 15 residues. Germline V lookup: CDR1 ENHRY, CDR2 SYGVKD. CDR3 protein: CAISETALSDQPQHF. The CDR3 region has the DNA TGTGCCATCAGTGAGACCGCCCTCAGTGATCAACCCCAGCATTTT.